The next 22 T cell receptor beta chains were all read from a single sample in a study of blood T cell repertoires in COVID-19. Method: immunoSEQ multiplex PCR; TCRdb's copy keeps in-frame clones and lacks some. The table lists 75,000 to 100,000 clones, 80% to 90% of them singletons. The sample taken for sequencing was peripheral blood. Receptor source: a human donor in a cohort sampled during active COVID-19.

The chain has TRBV5-5 and TRBJ1-3; TRBD1 is a possible D gene (6 bases). This CDR3 spans 17 amino acids. V lost 0 bases and J lost 4, with 17 bases in between. The germline CDR1 and CDR2 sequences are SGHKS and YYEKEE (reference sequence). CDR3 nucleotide sequence: TGTGCCAGCAGCTTGGAGTGGGGGCTAACGGGCGGAAACACCATATATTTT. Protein: CASSLEWGLTGGNTIYF.

This sequence joins TRBV7-8 and TRBJ1-5, with D possibly TRBD1 on 5 matching bases. Germline V gene lookup returns CDR1 SGHVS and CDR2 FQNEAQ. The V gene lost 2 bases and the J gene lost 0 bases, with 11 bases spanning the gap. The CDR3 is made up of 16 amino acids. This chain's CDR3 is CASSLWGGNSNQPQHF. In DNA, the CDR3 is TGTGCCAGCAGCTTATGGGGGGGGAATAGCAATCAGCCCCAGCATTTT.

V usage is TRBV5-1 and J usage is TRBJ2-5, with 14 bases aligning to TRBD2. CDR1 is SGHRS, CDR2 YFSETQ, per germline. The CDR3 contains 15 residues. V lost 3 bases, J lost 5 bases, and 3 bases stayed unmatched. The CDR3 loop reads CASSWTSGGSETQYF. In DNA form, the CDR3 reads TGCGCCAGCAGCTGGACTAGCGGGGGGTCCGAGACCCAGTACTTC.

V gene TRBV11-3 combines with J gene TRBJ2-3; no reliable D call. The V and J ends lost 4 bases and 3 bases respectively, with 8 bases between them. The CDR3 loop spans 13 amino acids. CDR1 and CDR2 (germline): SGHNT, YENEEA. The CDR3 sequence is CASSSGPTDTQYF. In DNA form, the CDR3 reads TGTGCCAGCAGCTCAGGCCCTACAGATACGCAGTATTTT. The full variable domain, in which reference TRBV11-3 and TRBJ2-3 provide the parts outside the CDR3, is EAGVVQSPRYKIIEKKQPVAFWCNPISGHNTLYWYLQNLGQGPELLIRYENEEAVDDSQLPKDRFSAERLKGVDSTLKIQPAELGDSAVYLCASSSGPTDTQYFGPGTRLTVL.

The chain combines TRBV11-2 with TRBJ1-1; 7 bases fit TRBD1. Germline CDR1 SGHAT, CDR2 FQNNGV. The CDR3 covers 12 residues. Germline trimming cut 5 bases from V and 6 bases from J; bases unmatched to any gene: 3. The CDR3 spells CASSAGGAEAFF. DNA of the CDR3: TGTGCCAGCAGCGCAGGGGGAGCTGAAGCTTTCTTT.

The J gene is TRBJ2-5, the V gene TRBV20-1; no reliable D call. The germline CDR1 and CDR2 sequences are DFQATT and SNEGSKA (reference sequence). Trimming took 6 bases from V and 7 from J, leaving 9 bases between them. This CDR3 is 10 amino acids long. DNA of the CDR3: TGCAGTGCACCCGCAGGGACCCAGTACTTC. The encoded protein is CSAPAGTQYF.

This clone has a single count. The J gene is TRBJ2-2, the V gene TRBV4-1; possible D gene TRBD2, 6 bases. The germline V and J ends were trimmed by 4 bases and 4 bases, with 13 bases remaining between them. The CDR3 runs to 15 residues. CDR1 MGHRA and CDR2 YSYEKL come from the germline V gene. CDR3 in DNA: TGCGCCAGCAGCCTCCGGGACTCCCCCACCGGGGAGCTGTTTTTT. This translates into CASSLRDSPTGELFF.

Here the CDR3 DNA reads TGTGCCAGCAGCTTAGGACAACTAGAATCCGGGGAGCTGTTTTTT. Its protein is CASSLGQLESGELFF. The chain has TRBV7-6 and TRBJ2-2, with a tentative D call TRBD2 (5 bases). Trimming pared 1 base from V and 6 bases from J, leaving 12 bases between. This CDR3 spans 15 amino acids. CDR1 and CDR2 (germline): SGHVS, FNYEAQ.

A single count supports this clone. This rearrangement joins TRBV24-1 to TRBJ2-1; D is possibly TRBD2 (7 bases). The CDR3 is made up of 14 amino acids. CDR1 and CDR2 (germline): KGHDR, SFDVKD. Between the trimmed V and J ends, which lost 10 bases and 4 bases, there was a span of 16 bases. In DNA form, the CDR3 reads TGTGCCACAGAGGGGGGGGCTGGATACAATGAGCAGTTCTTC. Amino acids: CATEGGAGYNEQFF.

The chain links TRBV4-3 to TRBJ2-3; TRBD1 matches at 7 bases. V lost 0 bases to trimming and J lost 4 bases; unmatched junction nucleotides: 7. The V gene's germline CDR1 is LGHNA and CDR2 YSLEER. CDR3 size: 16 residues. In DNA, the CDR3 is TGCGCCAGCAGCCAAGATCCAGGGGGAGTCGCAGATACGCAGTATTTT. This sequence encodes CASSQDPGGVADTQYF.

The chain combines TRBV7-9 with TRBJ1-3, with D hard to call. The CDR3 has 17 residues. The V end lost 5 bases, the J end lost 1 base, and 18 bases lay between the germline ends. CDR1 SEHNR and CDR2 FQNEAQ come from the germline V gene (reference sequence). The CDR3: CASSTTRLEVSGNTIYF. CDR3 coding DNA: TGTGCCAGCAGCACTACCCGCCTCGAGGTTTCTGGAAACACCATATATTTT.

J is TRBJ2-6 and V is TRBV11-2; no clear D gene. Germline CDR1 is SGHAT and CDR2 is FQNNGV. Trimming left V 8 bases short and J 0 bases short, with 8 bases between. CDR3 length: 14 residues. The CDR3 region is CASEEISGANVLTF. In nucleotides, the CDR3 is TGTGCCAGCGAGGAGATCTCTGGGGCCAACGTCCTGACTTTC.

In nucleotides, the CDR3 is TGTGCCAGCAGTGCACAAGTGACAGGGGTCTATGGCTACACCTTC. Amino acid sequence: CASSAQVTGVYGYTF. The chain has TRBV2 and TRBJ1-2, with 8 bases matching TRBD1. After removal of 4 bases from V and 4 bases from J, the junction contained 8 bases not matched to a gene. Germline V gives CDR1 SNHLY, CDR2 FYNNEI. The CDR3 runs 15 residues.

The V and J genes are TRBV4-1 and TRBJ1-1; D gene unclear. Trimming took off 0 bases at V and 5 bases at J, with 16 bases between the two ends. This CDR3 is built from 16 residues. The germline CDR1 and CDR2 sequences are MGHRA and YSYEKL. CDR3 bases: TGCGCCAGCAGCCAAGATTCTGGCGGTCGGAGGACTGAAGCTTTCTTT. It is translated as CASSQDSGGRRTEAFF.

The rearrangement links TRBV29-1 to TRBJ1-1; a weak D match, TRBD1 (6 bases). Germline loops: CDR1 SQVTM, CDR2 ANQGSEA. This CDR3 is built from 12 residues. Deletions cut 6 bases from V and 5 bases from J, with 13 bases between. Here the CDR3 DNA reads TGCAGCGTAGCAGGGGTTCGGACTGAAGCTTTCTTT. It yields the protein CSVAGVRTEAFF.

The rearrangement links TRBV9 to TRBJ2-3; 11 nucleotides line up with TRBD2. V shed 4 bases and J 2 bases; nucleotides not matched to a gene: 6. From germline, CDR1 is SGDLS and CDR2 YYNGEE. This CDR3 comprises 16 residues. CDR3 coding DNA: TGTGCCAGCAGCTCCGGGACTAGCGGAACCACAGATACGCAGTATTTT. It codes for CASSSGTSGTTDTQYF.

The V and J genes are TRBV4-2 and TRBJ2-7; 11 nucleotides line up with TRBD2. CDR1 LGHNA and CDR2 YNFKEQ come from the germline V gene. The CDR3 consists of 18 residues. V lost 0 bases to trimming and J lost 3 bases; unmatched junction nucleotides: 10. This CDR3 reads CASSQDPTSGSFYYEQYF. As DNA, the CDR3 is TGTGCCAGCAGCCAAGACCCCACTAGCGGGAGTTTTTACTACGAGCAGTACTTC.

The V gene is TRBV2, the J gene TRBJ1-5, with a possible D match to TRBD1 (6 bases). Looked up from germline, CDR1 is SNHLY and CDR2 is FYNNEI. The length of the CDR3 is 13 residues. Deletions cut 7 bases from V and 5 bases from J, with 12 bases between. Here the CDR3 reads CASTTGFHQPQHF. CDR3 DNA sequence: TGTGCCAGCACGACAGGCTTCCATCAGCCCCAGCATTTT.

The chain uses TRBV18 and TRBJ2-1; 11 bases agree with TRBD2. Looked up from germline, CDR1 is KGHSH and CDR2 is LQKENI. With 3 bases clipped from V and 7 bases from J, the junction kept 8 bases outside the gene matches. CDR3 length: 16 residues. The CDR3, as DNA: TGTGCCAGCTCACCCCTACTAGCGGGAGAGCGGAATGAGCAGTTCTTC. Its protein is CASSPLLAGERNEQFF.

The rearrangement joins TRBV6-5 to TRBJ2-3; 7 positions agree with TRBD1. V shed 8 bases, J shed 3 bases, and the junction held 8 bases outside the gene matches. CDR1 MNHEY and CDR2 SVGAGI come from the germline V gene. The CDR3 covers 14 residues. CDR3 DNA: TGTGCCAGCGCCCGGGACAGACTTACAGATACGCAGTATTTT. The encoded protein is CASARDRLTDTQYF.

This clone was found a few times. Here the CDR3 reads CASSPTGEYGYTF. CDR3 nucleotides: TGTGCCAGCAGCCCCACAGGGGAATATGGCTACACCTTC. The gene calls are TRBV7-8 and TRBJ1-2; TRBD1 matches 7 bases. Trimming at V came to 5 bases and at J to 5 bases, leaving 5 bases not matched to a gene. CDR1 and CDR2 from the germline V gene are SGHVS and FQNEAQ. The CDR3 totals 13 residues.

The rearrangement links TRBV18 to TRBJ2-6; possible D gene TRBD1, 6 bases. The germline CDR1 and CDR2 sequences are KGHSH and LQKENI. The germline V and J ends were trimmed by 3 bases and 2 bases, with 14 bases remaining between them. The CDR3 has 17 residues. CDR3 region: CASSPSPGVTGANVLTF. In DNA, the CDR3 is TGTGCCAGCTCACCGTCACCAGGGGTCACTGGGGCCAACGTCCTGACTTTC.